This T cell receptor (beta chain) was observed in a study of T cells in Graves' hyperthyroidism and ophthalmopathy. Findings and limits, study-wide: Using 13 V-J features, a model discriminated ophthalmopathy from stable hyperthyroidism. Most thyroid clonotypes that were expanded above 0.001 also turned up in blood.

This clonotype appeared many times. Its specificity is unknown. RNA transcripts gave rise to amplified TCR beta CDR3 regions. The TCR CDR3 was amplified in a first-round RT-PCR using the HTBI primer set. TCRdb itself ran the multiplex PCR reads through MiXCR, one entry per CDR3 protein. This sample yields 650,000 to 850,000 distinct CDR3 sequences, of which 18% are seen a single time; over 15% belongs to the top ten. Hyperthyroidism in the patients, aged 18 to 65, was newly diagnosed and under 2 months in duration. The sample of blood was obtained at first hyperthyroidism diagnosis (before any ophthalmopathy symptoms). There are 15 residues in the CDR3. Trimming removed 2 bases at V and 4 bases at J, with 14 bases between. Germline V gene data show CDR1 as LGHDT and CDR2 as YNNKEL (reference sequence).

Sequenced input: blood. The sequence was obtained from a woman between 50 and 59 years old with Graves' hyperthyroidism that later progressed to Graves' ophthalmopathy. V is TRBV3-1 and J is TRBJ1-2; D call uncertain. The CDR3 bases are TGTGCCAGCAGCCAATCGGCCGGGGAGGGCTATGGCTACACCTTC. Residues: CASSQSAGEGYGYTF.